A single sample gave rise to the 21 T cell receptor beta chains below, sequenced in a study of cytomegalovirus exposure and HLA in healthy donors. Primers for the PCR totalled 60 Vbeta and 13 Jbeta. The protocol was immunoSEQ multiplex PCR, while the TCRdb copy is restricted to in-frame clones and leaves out a portion. Of about 120,000 clones listed, about 60% are singletons. The source material was PBMCs. These receptors were taken from a man aged 40-49 years in good health and CMV-seropositive.

This clone came up a few times. The chain's CDR3 is CAIRGQGRSPLHF. The CDR3 region has the DNA TGTGCCATCAGGGGGCAGGGTCGGTCACCCCTCCACTTT. This chain connects TRBV10-3 to TRBJ1-6; D possibly corresponds to TRBD1 (5 bases). CDR1 is ENHRY, CDR2 SYGVKD, per germline. V was pared by 6 bases and J by 10 bases, with 13 bases between. This CDR3 has 13 residues.

CDR3 nucleotides: TGTGCCAGCAGCTTTGGGAGGGGCCAACGAACCGGGGAGCTGTTTTTT. Residues: CASSFGRGQRTGELFF. This rearrangement joins TRBV7-9 to TRBJ2-2, with 7 positions matching TRBD2. V gave up 3 bases and J gave up 5 bases; unmatched junction bases: 9. Germline V gives CDR1 SEHNR, CDR2 FQNEAQ (reference sequence). There are 16 residues in the CDR3.

The chain has TRBV6-6 and TRBJ1-4, with TRBD1 matching 9 bases. Germline V gene lookup returns CDR1 MNHNY and CDR2 SVGAGI (reference sequence). The CDR3 is 14 amino acids. After removal of 6 bases from V and 8 bases from J, the junction contained 7 bases not matched to a gene. The CDR3 DNA sequence: TGTGCCAGCAGCTTAGGACAGGGGCAAGAAAAACTGTTTTTT. Translating it yields CASSLGQGQEKLFF.

This clone was seen just once. The chain has TRBV9 and TRBJ2-3, with TRBD2 matching 10 bases. V dropped 1 base and J dropped 2; count of bases not matched to a gene: 10. The CDR3 sequence is 18 residues long. Germline V gene lookup returns CDR1 SGDLS and CDR2 YYNGEE. The CDR3 region is CASSVRGLAGAPTDTQYF. CDR3 DNA sequence: TGTGCCAGCAGCGTACGGGGGCTAGCGGGGGCCCCCACAGATACGCAGTATTTT.

This clone occurred a few times. The rearrangement uses TRBV7-7 and TRBJ1-3; D remains ambiguous. V was shortened by 6 bases and J by 0 bases, with 12 bases between the two germline ends. CDR1 is SSHAT, CDR2 FNYEAQ, per germline (reference sequence). The CDR3 loop spans 15 amino acids. The CDR3 reads CASSLLAGSGNTIYF. Written as DNA, the CDR3 is TGTGCCAGCAGTTTACTGGCAGGCTCTGGAAACACCATATATTTT.

In its sample, this clone was seen a few times. The chain recombines TRBV7-9 with TRBJ2-5; possible D gene TRBD1, 6 bases. Germline values: CDR1 SEHNR, CDR2 FQNEAQ (reference sequence). The ends were cut back, 10 bases at V and 2 bases at J, with 14 bases in the middle. CDR3 length: 13 residues. CDR3 sequence: CAIWDQGQETQYF. In nucleotides, the CDR3 is TGTGCCATATGGGACCAGGGGCAAGAGACCCAGTACTTC.

The CDR3 coding sequence is TGCGCCAGCAGCTTGGATTTAGGAGACTCCTACGAGCAGTACTTC. Translation: CASSLDLGDSYEQYF. The chain employs TRBV5-1 and TRBJ2-7, with D hard to call. V shed 0 bases and J shed 0 bases, with 10 bases lying between them. Germline V gene lookup returns CDR1 SGHRS and CDR2 YFSETQ. This CDR3 spans 15 amino acids. The full variable domain, rest sourced from reference TRBV5-1 and TRBJ2-7, is KAGVTQTPRYLIKTRGQQVTLSCSPISGHRSVSWYQQTPGQGLQFLFEYFSETQRNKGNFPGRFSGRQFSNSRSEMNVSTLELGDSALYLCASSLDLGDSYEQYFGPGTRLTVT.

This clone came up once. J is TRBJ2-7 and V is TRBV28; 7 positions match TRBD1. This CDR3 has 11 residues. Germline assignment: CDR1 MDHEN and CDR2 SYDVKM. The V segment lost 5 bases and the J segment 12 bases; nucleotides outside the gene matches: 7. CDR3 loop: CASSHDRVAYF. In nucleotides, the CDR3 is TGTGCCAGCAGTCATGACAGGGTGGCGTACTTC.

The sample holds a few counts of this clone. The chain is built from TRBV6-4 and TRBJ2-2; D possibly corresponds to TRBD1 (6 bases). The CDR3 runs to 15 residues. Germline V gives CDR1 MRHNA, CDR2 SNTAGT. Trimming pared 0 bases from V and 3 bases from J, leaving 8 bases between. CDR3 nucleotide sequence: TGTGCCAGCAGTGACTCGAAGGGGGACACCGGGGAGCTGTTTTTT. Protein product: CASSDSKGDTGELFF.

V is TRBV7-2 and J is TRBJ2-7; D is uncertain. There are 13 residues in the CDR3. Trimming removed 1 base from V and 2 bases from J, with 6 bases in between. Germline V gene sequence: CDR1 SGHTA, CDR2 FQGNSA. The CDR3 DNA is TGTGCCAGCAGCTTAGAAGGAGCCTACGAGCAGTACTTC. Amino acid sequence: CASSLEGAYEQYF.

The chain couples TRBV18 to TRBJ1-2, with 8 positions matching TRBD1. The germline gives CDR1 KGHSH, CDR2 LQKENI. This CDR3 has 15 residues. J gave up 4 bases and V 3 bases, and 7 bases lay outside the gene matches. The CDR3 sequence: CASSPSTGATYGYTF. The CDR3 region has the DNA TGTGCCAGCTCACCGTCGACAGGGGCGACCTATGGCTACACCTTC.

This rearrangement joins TRBV29-1 to TRBJ1-1, with TRBD1 matching 8 bases. This CDR3 comprises 12 residues. After removal of 7 bases from V and 7 bases from J, the junction contained 8 bases not matched to a gene. CDR1 SQVTM and CDR2 ANQGSEA come from the germline V gene. The CDR3 DNA reads TGCAGCGGTCGACAGGGGAGGAATGAAGCTTTCTTT. The encoded protein is CSGRQGRNEAFF.

The V call is TRBV6-4, the J call TRBJ2-3; 9 bases fit TRBD2. This CDR3 has 18 amino acids. V gave up 3 bases and J gave up 2 bases; unmatched junction bases: 12. Germline V gene sequence: CDR1 MRHNA, CDR2 SNTAGT. The CDR3 DNA is TGTGCCAGCAGTGAACAAGCGGTCGTAGCGGGGGCCACAGATACGCAGTATTTT. This codes for CASSEQAVVAGATDTQYF.

This chain joins TRBV7-7 and TRBJ2-7; TRBD2 matches 9 bases. Looked up from germline, CDR1 is SSHAT and CDR2 is FNYEAQ (reference sequence). The junction had 6 bases not matched to a gene; V was cut back by 5 bases and J by 7 bases. The CDR3 is 13 residues long. The CDR3 here is CASSMIAGEEQYF. The DNA for the CDR3 is TGTGCCAGCAGCATGATAGCGGGGGAAGAGCAGTACTTC.

The chain recombines TRBV7-8 with TRBJ2-7, with D uncertain. V was shortened by 2 bases and J by 6 bases, with 5 bases between the two germline ends. This CDR3 has 11 amino acids. The V gene's germline CDR1 is SGHVS and CDR2 FQNEAQ. DNA for the CDR3: TGTGCCAGCAGCTTATCGGTCGAGCAGTACTTC. It yields the protein CASSLSVEQYF.

This rearrangement joins TRBV19 to TRBJ2-1; 8 bases agree with TRBD2. Germline V gives CDR1 LNHDA, CDR2 SQIVND (reference sequence). V shed 10 bases and J 9 bases; nucleotides not matched to a gene: 5. The CDR3 totals 11 residues. The CDR3 nucleotides read TGTGCCACCGCCGGGGGGGCTGAGCAGTTCTTC. Protein product: CATAGGAEQFF.

This clone was picked up a small number of times. This sequence joins TRBV7-9 and TRBJ1-1; 8 bases line up with TRBD1. Unmatched junction bases numbered 1, after V lost 3 bases and J lost 4 bases. Germline assignment: CDR1 SEHNR and CDR2 FQNEAQ (reference sequence). This CDR3 is built from 13 residues. This CDR3 is CASSFGTGTEAFF. CDR3 sequence (DNA): TGTGCCAGCAGCTTTGGGACAGGCACTGAAGCTTTCTTT.

The J gene is TRBJ1-1, the V gene TRBV18, with 8 bases aligning to TRBD1. CDR1 and CDR2 from the germline V gene are KGHSH and LQKENI. The CDR3 covers 16 residues. Trimming removed 0 bases from V and 0 bases from J; junction bases left unmatched: 3. CDR3 residues: CASSPPGTGLNTEAFF. The CDR3, as DNA: TGTGCCAGCTCACCACCCGGGACAGGATTGAACACTGAAGCTTTCTTT.

The chain combines TRBV7-9 with TRBJ1-3; the D is unclear. CDR1 is SEHNR and CDR2 is FQNEAQ in the germline V gene (reference sequence). V was clipped by 2 bases and J by 3 bases, with 8 bases between them. This CDR3 spans 14 amino acids. CDR3 protein: CASSLWFSGNTIYF. The CDR3 region has the DNA TGTGCCAGCAGCTTATGGTTTAGTGGAAACACCATATATTTT.

The chain combines TRBV28 with TRBJ1-5; D possibly corresponds to TRBD1 (5 bases). Trimming shortened V by 5 bases and J by 5 bases, and 16 bases separated the two germline ends. The germline V gene encodes CDR1 MDHEN and CDR2 SYDVKM. CDR3 size: 15 residues. Written as DNA, the CDR3 is TGTGCCAGCAGTCGATTAGCAGGGATGGATCAGCCCCAGCATTTT. It codes for CASSRLAGMDQPQHF.

The chain carries TRBV27 and TRBJ2-1, with TRBD1 matching over 8 bases. The germline V gene encodes CDR1 MNHEY and CDR2 SMNVEV (reference sequence). This CDR3 contains 15 residues. Losses at the gene ends were 5 bases for V and 8 bases for J; bases not matched to a gene: 11. The DNA of the CDR3 is TGTGCCAGCAGTCTGATTCCGACAGGGGTGGATGAGCAGTTCTTC. It translates to CASSLIPTGVDEQFF.